This passage covers 10 T cell receptor beta chains from one sample sequenced in a study of blood T cell repertoires in COVID-19. Libraries were prepared by immunoSEQ multiplex PCR; TCRdb keeps only in-frame clonotypes and omits some of them. This sample carries roughly 230,000 clones, over 80% of them seen once, and the ten largest clones take roughly 27%. Sequenced sample: peripheral blood. Receptors originate from a man between 40 and 49 years old with acute or convalescent COVID-19.

This clone has a handful of counts. This chain connects TRBV30 to TRBJ1-2; TRBD1 aligns across 12 bases. Germline values: CDR1 GTSNPN, CDR2 SVGIG (reference sequence). J was trimmed by 8 bases and V by 8 bases; bases with no gene match: 3. The CDR3 totals 11 residues. The DNA of the CDR3 is TGTGCCCACGGGACAGGGGGCGGCTACACCTTC. It is translated as CAHGTGGGYTF. The whole variable domain, remainder taken from reference TRBV30 and TRBJ1-2, is SQTIHQWPATLVQPVGSPLSLECTVEGTSNPNLYWYRQAAGRGLQLLFYSVGIGQISSEVPQNLSASRPQDRQFILSSKKLLLSDSGFYLCAHGTGGGYTFGSGTRLTVV.

This clone was detected only a few times. The chain employs TRBV29-1 and TRBJ2-7; 8 positions agree with TRBD2. This CDR3 comprises 17 residues. The germline CDR1 and CDR2 sequences are SQVTM and ANQGSEA. The ends lost 1 base at V and 0 bases at J; junction bases unmatched: 11. Here the CDR3 DNA reads TGCAGCGTTGAAGTCGAGCGGGAGCGCAAAAACTCCTACGAGCAGTACTTC. This translates into CSVEVERERKNSYEQYF.

This clone came up once. J is TRBJ2-7 and V is TRBV28; TRBD2 is a possible D gene (6 bases). Germline CDR1 reads MDHEN; CDR2 reads SYDVKM. The V gene lost 4 bases and the J gene lost 2 bases, with 18 bases spanning the gap. CDR3 length: 16 amino acids. CDR3 DNA: TGTGCCAGCAGTTCTCATAATAGCGGAACGCCCTACGAGCAGTACTTC. This translates into CASSSHNSGTPYEQYF.

V usage is TRBV7-2 and J usage is TRBJ2-2, with D possibly TRBD1 on 5 matching bases. The CDR3 is 18 amino acids. The V gene lost 3 bases and the J gene lost 1 base, with 18 bases spanning the gap. CDR1 and CDR2 from the germline V gene are SGHTA and FQGNSA. CDR3 DNA: TGTGCCAGCAGCTTCGTCAGCCCCAGGGTCGGGAACACCGGGGAGCTGTTTTTT. It encodes CASSFVSPRVGNTGELFF.

The chain uses TRBV19 and TRBJ1-5, with TRBD1 identical over 8 bases. Unmatched junction bases numbered 11, after V lost 10 bases and J lost 9 bases. Looked up from germline, CDR1 is LNHDA and CDR2 is SQIVND (reference sequence). The CDR3 is made up of 13 amino acids. DNA of the CDR3: TGTGCCATCGCCATGACAGGGGAGATGCCCCAGCATTTT. Protein: CAIAMTGEMPQHF.

The J gene is TRBJ1-2, the V gene TRBV30; perhaps TRBD1 as D (6 bases). There are 12 residues in the CDR3. V lost 4 bases to trimming and J lost 4 bases, with 10 bases between them. The germline gives CDR1 GTSNPN, CDR2 SVGIG (reference sequence). The CDR3 nucleotides are TGTGCCTGGAACGTACAGGGCTATGGCTACACCTTC. This codes for CAWNVQGYGYTF. Drawing the rest from reference TRBV30 and TRBJ1-2, the complete variable domain is SQTIHQWPATLVQPVGSPLSLECTVEGTSNPNLYWYRQAAGRGLQLLFYSVGIGQISSEVPQNLSASRPQDRQFILSSKKLLLSDSGFYLCAWNVQGYGYTFGSGTRLTVV.

The chain uses TRBV2 and TRBJ2-5; D perhaps matches TRBD2 (5 bases). Germline V gene lookup returns CDR1 SNHLY and CDR2 FYNNEI. The CDR3 consists of 14 residues. Trimming left V 4 bases short and J 3 bases short, with 12 bases between. CDR3: CASSVEGREETQYF. CDR3 bases: TGTGCCAGCAGTGTTGAGGGAAGGGAAGAGACCCAGTACTTC.

This clone showed up just once. The chain uses TRBV18 and TRBJ1-5; D is undetermined. CDR3 size: 13 residues. V lost 2 bases to trimming and J lost 8 bases, with 10 bases between them. CDR1 and CDR2 from the germline V gene are KGHSH and LQKENI. The CDR3 nucleotides read TGTGCCAGCTCACCAAGATTAGAGGAGCCCCAGCATTTT. Its protein product is CASSPRLEEPQHF.

This clone turned up a few times. The gene calls are TRBV27 and TRBJ2-2; D unresolved. Germline values: CDR1 MNHEY, CDR2 SMNVEV (reference sequence). This CDR3 region has 15 residues. Trimming took 8 bases from V and 2 from J, leaving 15 bases between them. The CDR3 DNA sequence: TGTGCCAGCCGACGATTCGCGGATAACACCGGGGAGCTGTTTTTT. Its translation is CASRRFADNTGELFF.

This clone turned up a few times. This rearrangement joins TRBV27 to TRBJ1-4; 11 bases agree with TRBD1. Germline V CDR1 and CDR2: MNHEY, SMNVEV (reference sequence). After removal of 4 bases from V and 10 bases from J, the junction contained 20 bases not matched to a gene. CDR3 length equals 19 residues. The CDR3 DNA is TGTGCCAGCAGTTCGGGACCGAACCATGGGACAGGGGGAATGGTAAAACTGTTTTTT. Protein product: CASSSGPNHGTGGMVKLFF.